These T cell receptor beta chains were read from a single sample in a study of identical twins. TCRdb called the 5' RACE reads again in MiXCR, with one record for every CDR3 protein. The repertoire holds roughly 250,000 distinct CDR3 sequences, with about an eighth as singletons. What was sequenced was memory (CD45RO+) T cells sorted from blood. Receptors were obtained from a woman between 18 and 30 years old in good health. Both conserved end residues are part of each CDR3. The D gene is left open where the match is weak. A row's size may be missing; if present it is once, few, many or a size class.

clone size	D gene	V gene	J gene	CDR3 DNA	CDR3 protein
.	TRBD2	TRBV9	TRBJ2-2	TGTGCCAGCAGCCTTTGGGGGACTAGCGACACCGGGGAGCTGTTTTTT	CASSLWGTSDTGELFF
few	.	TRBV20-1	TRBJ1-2	TGCAGTGCTAGATTAACGGAATATGGCTACACCTTC	CSARLTEYGYTF
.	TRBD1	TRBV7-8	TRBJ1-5	TGTGCCAGCAGCCTCGGGGGGGACAGGGTCAGACAGCCCCAGCATTTT	CASSLGGDRVRQPQHF
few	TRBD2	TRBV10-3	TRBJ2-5	TGTGCCATCAGTCAGGGGACTAGCGGGTTAAGGGAGACCCAGTACTTC	CAISQGTSGLRETQYF
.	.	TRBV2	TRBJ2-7	TGTGCCAGCATTACAGGTCTTAGCTCCTACGAGCAGTACTTC	CASITGLSSYEQYF
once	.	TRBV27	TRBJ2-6	TGTGCCAGCAGTCCGGTTAGCTCTGGGGCCAACGTCCTGACTTTC	CASSPVSSGANVLTF
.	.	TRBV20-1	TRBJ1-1	TGCAGTGCTACCTTTGGGTCAGCTTACACTGAAGCTTTCTTT	CSATFGSAYTEAFF
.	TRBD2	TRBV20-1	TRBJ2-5	TGCAGTGCTAGAGATATTCTAGCGGGGACCGGCCAGTACTTC	CSARDILAGTGQYF
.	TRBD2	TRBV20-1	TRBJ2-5	TGCAGTGCTATAGGGACTAACGGGAGTTCGAGGCAAGAGACCCAGTACTTC	CSAIGTNGSSRQETQYF
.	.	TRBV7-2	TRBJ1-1	TGTGCCAGCAGCTTGATCCAGAGGAACACTGAAGCTTTCTTT	CASSLIQRNTEAFF
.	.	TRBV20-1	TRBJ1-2	TGCGGTGGGGGGGTGGACTATGGCTACACCTTC	CGGGVDYGYTF
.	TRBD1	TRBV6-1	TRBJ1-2	TGTGCCAGCAGTGTACAGGGGGAGGCCTATGGCTACACCTTC	CASSVQGEAYGYTF
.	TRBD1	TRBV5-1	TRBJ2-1	TGCGCCAGCAGCCCTCGGGACAGGGGAGAGCAGTTCTTC	CASSPRDRGEQFF
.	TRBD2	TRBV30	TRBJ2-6	TGTGCCTTGACTAGCGGGAGCTCTGGGGCCAACGTCCTGACTTTC	CALTSGSSGANVLTF
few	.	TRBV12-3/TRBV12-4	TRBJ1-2	TGTGCCAGCAGTTCCGATCCCCGGACAGCCTATGGCTACACCTTC	CASSSDPRTAYGYTF
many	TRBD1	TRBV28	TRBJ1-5	TGTGCCAGCAGTATCCAGGGGGTTGGGCCCCAGCATTTT	CASSIQGVGPQHF
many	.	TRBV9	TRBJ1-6	TGTGCCAGCAGCGTAGAGGACAGCTATAATTCACCCCTCCACTTT	CASSVEDSYNSPLHF
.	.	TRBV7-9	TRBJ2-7	TGTGCCAGCAGCCCATACGCTTCCCCCTACGAGCAGTACTTC	CASSPYASPYEQYF
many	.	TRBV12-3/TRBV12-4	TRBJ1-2	TGTGCCAGCAGTCTGACAGGTGGCTACACCTTC	CASSLTGGYTF
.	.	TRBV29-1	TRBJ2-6	TGCAGCGTTGAGGGGCTAGGGGCCAACGTCCTGACTTTC	CSVEGLGANVLTF
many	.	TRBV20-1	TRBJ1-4	TGCAGTGCTAGAACTACAGGGTCCCTCAATGAAAAACTGTTTTTT	CSARTTGSLNEKLFF
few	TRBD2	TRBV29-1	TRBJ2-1	TGCAGCGTTCGAGGGAGGACTAGCGGGATCTTAAGCCACAATGAGCAGTTCTTC	CSVRGRTSGILSHNEQFF
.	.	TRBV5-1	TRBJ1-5	TGCGCCAGCAGCGTGGGGGCCTCGAGCAATCAGCCCCAGCATTTT	CASSVGASSNQPQHF
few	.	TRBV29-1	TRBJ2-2	TGCAGCGTGCGGAGGGCGAGCTCGAACACCGGGGAGCTGTTTTTT	CSVRRASSNTGELFF
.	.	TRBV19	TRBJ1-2	TGTGCCAGTAGTCCCCAGGGAAATGGTGGCTACACCTTC	CASSPQGNGGYTF
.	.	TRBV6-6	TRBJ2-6	TGTGCCACCCGCGACCCTGGGGCCAACGTCCTGACTTTC	CATRDPGANVLTF
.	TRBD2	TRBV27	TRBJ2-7	TGTGCCAGCAGACCCCCTAGCGGGAGTCTCTCCTACGAGCAGTACTTC	CASRPPSGSLSYEQYF
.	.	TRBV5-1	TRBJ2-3	TGCGCCAGCAGCGTTTCAGATACGCAGTATTTT	CASSVSDTQYF
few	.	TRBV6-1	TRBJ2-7	TGTGCCAGCAGTGAAGATTACTGGGTCGAGCAGTACTTC	CASSEDYWVEQYF
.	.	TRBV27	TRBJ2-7	TGTGGCAGCACCCATCGGGGGTCGGGACTCCACTACGAGCAGTACTTC	CGSTHRGSGLHYEQYF
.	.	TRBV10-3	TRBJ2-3	TGTGCCATCAGTGAAGAATTGGGGCAGGGCAGCACAGATACGCAGTATTTT	CAISEELGQGSTDTQYF
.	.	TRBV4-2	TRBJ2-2	TGTGCCAGCAGCCAAGTTTCTGCGAACACCGGGGAGCTGTTTTTT	CASSQVSANTGELFF
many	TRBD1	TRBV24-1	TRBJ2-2	TGTGCCACCAGTGATCCCGGACAGGGGTTCGGGGAGCTGTTTTTT	CATSDPGQGFGELFF
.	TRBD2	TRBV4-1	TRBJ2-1	TGCGCCAGCAGCCAAGTAGGGGCGGGGGGTCACAATGAGCAGTTCTTC	CASSQVGAGGHNEQFF
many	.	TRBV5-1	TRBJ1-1	TGCGCCAGCAGTTCCTTGGTGAACACTGAAGCTTTCTTT	CASSSLVNTEAFF
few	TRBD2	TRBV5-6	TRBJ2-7	TGTGCCAGCAAGGGACTAGCTGCGAGCTCCTACGAGCAGTACTTC	CASKGLAASSYEQYF
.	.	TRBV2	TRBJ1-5	TGTGCCAGCAGACCAGAGAGCGTATCGGGGCAGCCCCAGCATTTT	CASRPESVSGQPQHF
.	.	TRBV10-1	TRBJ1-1	TGCGCCAGCAGTGAGCGGATTAACTCTGAAGCTTTCTTT	CASSERINSEAFF
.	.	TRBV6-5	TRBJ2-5	TGTGCCAGCAGTTACGGGTATCTCGAGACCCAGTACTTC	CASSYGYLETQYF
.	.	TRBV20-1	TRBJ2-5	TGCAGTGGATTCGACTCCTCGGAAGAGACCCAGTACTTC	CSGFDSSEETQYF
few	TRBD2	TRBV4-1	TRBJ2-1	TGCGCCAGCAGACTGGGACTAGCGGGCAACAATGAGCAGTTCTTC	CASRLGLAGNNEQFF
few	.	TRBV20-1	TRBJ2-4	TGCAGTGCTGGGCAGACGGCCAAAAACATTCAGTACTTC	CSAGQTAKNIQYF
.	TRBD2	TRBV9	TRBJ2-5	TGTGCCAGCAGCCCGTGGGGGGGACTGGGGGAGACCCAGTACTTC	CASSPWGGLGETQYF
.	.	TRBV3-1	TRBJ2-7	TGTGCCAGCAGCCAATCCAAGGGCGAGCAGTACTTC	CASSQSKGEQYF
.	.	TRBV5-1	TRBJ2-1	TGCGCCAGCAGCTTGGGCGGAGGGGGGATCTATGAGCAGTTCTTC	CASSLGGGGIYEQFF
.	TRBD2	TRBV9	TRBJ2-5	TGTGCCAGCAGCGTAGGGCAAGCGGGAGGAGAGACCCAGTACTTC	CASSVGQAGGETQYF
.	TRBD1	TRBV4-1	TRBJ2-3	TGCGCCAGCAGCCAGGGGGGACAGGGTCTCGATACGCAGTATTTT	CASSQGGQGLDTQYF
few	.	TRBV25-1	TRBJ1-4	TGTGCCAGCAGTGTTGGACCAACGGAAAAACTGTTTTTT	CASSVGPTEKLFF
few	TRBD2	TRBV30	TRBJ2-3	TGTGCCTGGAGTGTCGGAGCGGGAGAGGCGGATACGCAGTATTTT	CAWSVGAGEADTQYF
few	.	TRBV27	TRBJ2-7	TGTGCCAGCACGAGTATCGGGGACCCCTCTGGCGAGCAGTACTTC	CASTSIGDPSGEQYF
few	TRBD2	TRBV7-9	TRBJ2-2	TGTGCCAGCAGCTTTAGCGGGTCGTTCACCGGGGAGCTGTTTTTT	CASSFSGSFTGELFF
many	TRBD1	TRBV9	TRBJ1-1	TGTGCCAGCAGTCGATCGACAGGGCAGGAGACTTTCTTT	CASSRSTGQETFF
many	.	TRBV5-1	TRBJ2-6	TGCGCCAGCAGCTTGGGGGCTGGGGCCAACGTCCTGACTTTC	CASSLGAGANVLTF
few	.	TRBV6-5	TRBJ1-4	TGTGCCAGCAGTTACTCATGGTCCGGGAGTGAAAAACTGTTTTTT	CASSYSWSGSEKLFF